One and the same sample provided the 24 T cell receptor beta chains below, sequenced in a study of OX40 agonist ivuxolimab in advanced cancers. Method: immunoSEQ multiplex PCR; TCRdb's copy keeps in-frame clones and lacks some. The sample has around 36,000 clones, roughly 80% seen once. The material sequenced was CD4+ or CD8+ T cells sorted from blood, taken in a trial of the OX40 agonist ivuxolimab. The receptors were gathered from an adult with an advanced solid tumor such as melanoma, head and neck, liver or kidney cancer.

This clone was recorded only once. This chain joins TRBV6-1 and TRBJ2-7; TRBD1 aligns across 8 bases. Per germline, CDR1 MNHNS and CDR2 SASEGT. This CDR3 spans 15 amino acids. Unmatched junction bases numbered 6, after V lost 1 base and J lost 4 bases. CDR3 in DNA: TGTGCCAGCAGTGAAGTTTCAGGGGGCGCATACGAGCAGTACTTC. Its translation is CASSEVSGGAYEQYF.

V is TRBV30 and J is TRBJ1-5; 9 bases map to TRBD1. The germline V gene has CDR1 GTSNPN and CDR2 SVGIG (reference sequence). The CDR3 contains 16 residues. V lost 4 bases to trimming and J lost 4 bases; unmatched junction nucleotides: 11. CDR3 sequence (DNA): TGTGCCTGGACCTCGGGACAGGGAACCCTAAATCAGCCCCAGCATTTT. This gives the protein CAWTSGQGTLNQPQHF.

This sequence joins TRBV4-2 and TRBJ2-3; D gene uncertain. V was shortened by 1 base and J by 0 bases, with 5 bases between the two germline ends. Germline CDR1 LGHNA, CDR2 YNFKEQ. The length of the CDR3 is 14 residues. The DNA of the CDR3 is TGTGCCAGCAGCCAAGCAGTGAGCACAGATACGCAGTATTTT. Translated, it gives CASSQAVSTDTQYF.

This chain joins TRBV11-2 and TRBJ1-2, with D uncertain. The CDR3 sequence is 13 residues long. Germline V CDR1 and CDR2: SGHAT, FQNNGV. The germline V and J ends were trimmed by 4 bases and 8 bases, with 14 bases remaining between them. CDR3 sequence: CASSSLTGPGYTF. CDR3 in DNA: TGTGCCAGCAGCTCTCTGACGGGCCCAGGCTACACCTTC.

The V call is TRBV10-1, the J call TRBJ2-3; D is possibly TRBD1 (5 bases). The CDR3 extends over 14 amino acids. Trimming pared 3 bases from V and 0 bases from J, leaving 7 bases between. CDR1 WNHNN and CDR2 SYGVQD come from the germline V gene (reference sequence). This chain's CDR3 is CASSEGASTDTQYF. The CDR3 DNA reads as TGCGCCAGCAGTGAAGGGGCTAGCACAGATACGCAGTATTTT.

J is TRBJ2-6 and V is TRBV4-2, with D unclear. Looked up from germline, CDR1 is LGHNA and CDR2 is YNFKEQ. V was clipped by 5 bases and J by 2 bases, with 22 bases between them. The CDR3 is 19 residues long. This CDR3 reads CASSYGPTHIDPGANVLTF. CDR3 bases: TGTGCCAGCAGCTACGGACCAACCCATATTGATCCTGGGGCCAACGTCCTGACTTTC.

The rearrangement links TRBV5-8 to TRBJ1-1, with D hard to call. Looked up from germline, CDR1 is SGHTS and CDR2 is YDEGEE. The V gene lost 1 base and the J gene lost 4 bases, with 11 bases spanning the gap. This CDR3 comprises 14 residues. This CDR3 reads CASSLLTMSTEAFF. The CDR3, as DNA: TGTGCCAGCAGCTTGTTGACAATGAGCACTGAAGCTTTCTTT.

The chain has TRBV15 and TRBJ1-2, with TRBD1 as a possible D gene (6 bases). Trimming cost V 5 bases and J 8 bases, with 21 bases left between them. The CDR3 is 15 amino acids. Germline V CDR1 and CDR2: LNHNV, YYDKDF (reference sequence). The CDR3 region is CATSPAGAEHAGYTF. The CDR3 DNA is TGTGCCACCAGCCCGGCGGGGGCAGAACACGCGGGCTACACCTTC.

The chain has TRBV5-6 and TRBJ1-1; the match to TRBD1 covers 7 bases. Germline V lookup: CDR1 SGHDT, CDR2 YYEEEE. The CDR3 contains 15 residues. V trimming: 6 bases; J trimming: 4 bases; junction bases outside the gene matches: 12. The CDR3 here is CASTGRAQGVTEAFF. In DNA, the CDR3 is TGTGCCAGCACTGGGCGGGCCCAGGGGGTCACTGAAGCTTTCTTT. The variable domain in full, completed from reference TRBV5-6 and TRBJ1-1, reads DAGVTQSPTHLIKTRGQQVTLRCSPKSGHDTVSWYQQALGQGPQFIFQYYEEEERQRGNFPDRFSGHQFPNYSSELNVNALLLGDSALYLCASTGRAQGVTEAFFGQGTRLTVV.

This chain's CDR3 is CASSQAATGNTEAFF. CDR3 bases: TGCGCCAGCAGCCAAGCTGCGACAGGGAACACTGAAGCTTTCTTT. V usage is TRBV4-3 and J usage is TRBJ1-1, with D possibly being TRBD1 (6 bases). Trimming stripped 1 base from V and 1 base from J, with 10 bases between. CDR3 length: 15 residues. Germline CDR1 reads LGHNA; CDR2 reads YSLEER.

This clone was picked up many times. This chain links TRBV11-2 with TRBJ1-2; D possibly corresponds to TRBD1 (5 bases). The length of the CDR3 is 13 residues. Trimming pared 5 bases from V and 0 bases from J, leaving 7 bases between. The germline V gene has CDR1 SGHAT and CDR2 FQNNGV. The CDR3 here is CASSRDANYGYTF. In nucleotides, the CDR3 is TGTGCCAGCAGCCGGGACGCTAACTATGGCTACACCTTC.

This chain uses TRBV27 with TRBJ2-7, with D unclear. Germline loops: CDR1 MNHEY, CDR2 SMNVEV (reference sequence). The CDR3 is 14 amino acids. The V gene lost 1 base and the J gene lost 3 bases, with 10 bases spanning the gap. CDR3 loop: CASSLLGSVYEQYF. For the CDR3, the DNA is TGTGCCAGCAGTTTATTAGGGTCGGTCTACGAGCAGTACTTC.

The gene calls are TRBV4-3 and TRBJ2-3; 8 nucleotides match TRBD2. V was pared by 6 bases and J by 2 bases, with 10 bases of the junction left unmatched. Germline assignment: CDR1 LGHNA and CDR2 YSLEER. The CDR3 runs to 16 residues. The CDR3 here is CASSPYGGALTDTQYF. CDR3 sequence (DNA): TGCGCCAGCAGTCCCTACGGGGGGGCCCTCACAGATACGCAGTATTTT.

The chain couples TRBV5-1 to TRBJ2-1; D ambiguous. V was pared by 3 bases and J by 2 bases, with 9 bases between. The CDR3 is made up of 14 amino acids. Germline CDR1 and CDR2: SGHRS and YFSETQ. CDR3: CASSWSSPYNEQFF. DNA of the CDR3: TGCGCCAGCAGCTGGAGTAGCCCCTACAATGAGCAGTTCTTC.

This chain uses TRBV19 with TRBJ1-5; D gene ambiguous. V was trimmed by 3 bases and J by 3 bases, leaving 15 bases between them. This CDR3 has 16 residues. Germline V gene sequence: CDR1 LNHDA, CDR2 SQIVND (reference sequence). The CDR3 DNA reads TGTGCCAGTAGTATTCCGCGGTCCGGAATCAATCAGCCCCAGCATTTT. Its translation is CASSIPRSGINQPQHF.

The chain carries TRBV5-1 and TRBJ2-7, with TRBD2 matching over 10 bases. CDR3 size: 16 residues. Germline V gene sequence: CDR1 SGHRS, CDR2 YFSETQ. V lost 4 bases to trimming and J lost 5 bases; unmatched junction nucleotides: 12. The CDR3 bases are TGCGCCAGCAGCGACACGGCGGCTAGCGGGAGCCACGAGCAGTACTTC. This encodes CASSDTAASGSHEQYF.

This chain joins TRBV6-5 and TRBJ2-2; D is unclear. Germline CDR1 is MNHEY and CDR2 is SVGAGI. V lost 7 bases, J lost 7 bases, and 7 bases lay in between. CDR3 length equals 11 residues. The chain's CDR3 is CASIAGGELFF. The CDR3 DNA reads TGTGCCAGCATTGCCGGCGGGGAGCTGTTTTTT.

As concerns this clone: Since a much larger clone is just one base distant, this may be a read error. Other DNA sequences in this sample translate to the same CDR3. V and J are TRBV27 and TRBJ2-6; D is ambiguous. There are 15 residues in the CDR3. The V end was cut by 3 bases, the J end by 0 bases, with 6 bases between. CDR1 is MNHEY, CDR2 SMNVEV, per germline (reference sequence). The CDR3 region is CASSLQYSGANVLTF. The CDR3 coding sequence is TGTGCCAGCAGTTTGCAGTACTCTGGGGCCAACGTCCTGACTTTC.

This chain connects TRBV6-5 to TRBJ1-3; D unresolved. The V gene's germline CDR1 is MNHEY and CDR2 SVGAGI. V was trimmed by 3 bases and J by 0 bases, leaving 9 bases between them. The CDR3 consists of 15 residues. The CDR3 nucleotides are TGTGCCAGCAGTTATCACGGCAACTCTGGAAACACCATATATTTT. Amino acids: CASSYHGNSGNTIYF.

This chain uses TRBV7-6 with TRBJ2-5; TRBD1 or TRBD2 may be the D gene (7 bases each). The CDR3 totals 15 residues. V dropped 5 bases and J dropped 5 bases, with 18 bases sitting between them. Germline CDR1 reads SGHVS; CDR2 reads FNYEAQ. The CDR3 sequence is CASSQNARGGETQYF. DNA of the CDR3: TGTGCCAGCAGCCAAAATGCCAGGGGGGGGGAGACCCAGTACTTC.

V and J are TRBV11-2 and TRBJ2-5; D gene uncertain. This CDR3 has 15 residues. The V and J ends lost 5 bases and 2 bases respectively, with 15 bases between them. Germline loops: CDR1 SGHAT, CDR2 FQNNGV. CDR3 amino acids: CASSPARDIQETQYF. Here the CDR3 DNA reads TGTGCCAGCAGCCCAGCGCGAGACATTCAAGAGACCCAGTACTTC.

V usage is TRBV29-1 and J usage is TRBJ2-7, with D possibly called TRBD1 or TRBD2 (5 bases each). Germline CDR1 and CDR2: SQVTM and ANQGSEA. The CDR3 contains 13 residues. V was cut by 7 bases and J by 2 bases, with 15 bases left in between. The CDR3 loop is CSGVGVGAYEQYF. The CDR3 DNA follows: TGCAGCGGGGTGGGGGTCGGGGCCTACGAGCAGTACTTC.

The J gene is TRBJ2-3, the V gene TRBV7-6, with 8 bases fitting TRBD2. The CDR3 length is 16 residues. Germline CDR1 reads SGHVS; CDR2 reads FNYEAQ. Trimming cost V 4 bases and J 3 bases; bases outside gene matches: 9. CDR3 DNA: TGTGCCAGCAGCTCCCGGGTAGCGGGGTTAACAGATACGCAGTATTTT. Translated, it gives CASSSRVAGLTDTQYF. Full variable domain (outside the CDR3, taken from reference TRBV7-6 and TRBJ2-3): GAGVSQSPRYKVTKRGQDVALRCDPISGHVSLYWYRQALGQGPEFLTYFNYEAQQDKSGLPNDRFSAERPEGSISTLTIQRTEQRDSAMYRCASSSRVAGLTDTQYFGPGTRLTVL.

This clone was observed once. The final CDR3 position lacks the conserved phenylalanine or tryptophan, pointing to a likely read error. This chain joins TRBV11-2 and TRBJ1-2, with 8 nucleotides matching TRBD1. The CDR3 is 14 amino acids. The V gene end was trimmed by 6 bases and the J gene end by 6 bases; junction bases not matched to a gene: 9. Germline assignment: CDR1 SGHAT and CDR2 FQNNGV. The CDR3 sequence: CASRRTGSKDGYTL. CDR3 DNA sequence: TGTGCCAGCAGACGGACAGGGTCGAAGGATGGCTACACCCTC.